The clone carrying this T cell receptor (beta chain) appeared a few times. Its matching antigen is unknown. The data stem from a study of T-cell memory formation after mild COVID-19. Trimming left V 0 bases short and J 10 bases short, with 10 bases between. Germline V lookup: CDR1 DFQATT, CDR2 SNEGSKA (reference sequence). The CDR3 contains 13 residues. TCRdb independently ran MiXCR on the 5' RACE reads; one entry per CDR3 protein. The table records 280,000 or so distinct CDR3 sequences, 8% to 9% of them present only once. Study conclusions and caveats: Of the contracting clones, CD4+ ones lay mainly in CM and EM, and CD8+ ones in EMRA. Second-wave clones reaching peak frequency on day 37 lacked confirmed SARS-CoV-2 specificity.

The chain carries TRBV20-1 and TRBJ1-6; D gene uncertain. The receptor was derived from a man between 18 and 35 years old who had mild COVID-19 (a few samples of this study predate the infection). Cell type and time point are not known. Specimen: PBMCs or a T cell subset sorted from them (not recorded which). The CDR3 nucleotides are TGCAGTGCTAGAGATTCCGGCAGCTCACCCCTCCACTTT. The encoded protein is CSARDSGSSPLHF.